This TCR beta chain was profiled in a study of cytomegalovirus exposure and HLA in healthy donors. General observations from the study: As confirmed in vitro, three CMV-associated chains were specific for CMV antigens. In a later analysis, V- and J-gene trimming of beta chains associated with a DCLRE1C missense variant, replicated independently. 87-base-pair reads could not separate some V segments, including TRBV6-2 and TRBV6-3.

In this sample, this clone turned up a few times. What it recognizes is unknown. The PCR had 60 Vbeta and 13 Jbeta primers. The assay was immunoSEQ multiplex PCR, and TCRdb's table has in-frame clones only and misses some. The sample holds 150,000 to 200,000 clones; 70% to 90% are singletons and the top ten take approximately 7%. Trimming cost V 1 base and J 5 bases, with 5 bases left between them. CDR1 is MDHEN, CDR2 SYDVKM, per germline. This CDR3 is built from 12 residues. This chain uses TRBV28 with TRBJ1-2, with no clear D. This receptor was taken from a woman younger than 45 in good health and CMV-seropositive. Material: PBMCs. The CDR3 is CASSLLEYGYTF. In DNA, the CDR3 is TGTGCCAGCAGTTTATTAGAATATGGCTACACCTTC.